This T cell receptor (beta chain) is drawn from a study of radiation and T cells in renal cell carcinoma. The study, taken as a whole, reports: In blood, top tumor clones expanded by 2 weeks, shrinking by 4.

V dropped 6 bases and J dropped 6; count of bases not matched to a gene: 4. The CDR3 spans 14 residues. Germline-derived CDR1 and CDR2 are SGHTA and FQGNSA. This clone was seen only once. Its antigen is not identified. Time point: blood 4 weeks post-SBRT, at nephrectomy. Treatment indicated: 15 Gy SBRT to primary tumor, nephrectomy 4 weeks later. This renal cell carcinoma was of the clear cell type. Method: immunoSEQ multiplex PCR; TCRdb's copy keeps in-frame clones and lacks some. Of around 170,000 clones in the sample, about 88% are singletons; the top ten hold about 11%. Sequenced here: blood, sampled from a patient whose treatment included radiotherapy and nephrectomy. The rearrangement links TRBV7-2 to TRBJ2-2, with 10 bases matching TRBD1. The TCR originated in a woman aged 45-59 years with renal cell carcinoma. The DNA of the CDR3 is TGTGCCAGCAGAAAAGGACAGGGGGCCGGGGAGCTGTTTTTT. Translated: CASRKGQGAGELFF.